The rows below give T cell receptor beta chains drawn from one sample of a study of blood T cell repertoires in COVID-19. Measured with immunoSEQ multiplex PCR; TCRdb has only the in-frame clones, and not every one. The top ten hold roughly 3.9% of the sample, which has fewer than 400,000 clones, roughly 90% seen once. Sequencing was performed on PBMCs or T cells enriched from blood (not recorded which). These receptors all come from a woman aged 25-40 years who had been exposed to COVID-19. CDR3s include the opening cysteine and the closing phenylalanine or tryptophan. A D gene is named only where the DNA matches it firmly. A row's size may be missing; if present it is once, few, many or a size class.

clone_size,d_call,j_call,v_call,cdr3_aa
.,TRBD2,TRBJ2-3,TRBV7-3,CASSLRRGGPDTQYF
.,TRBD2,TRBJ2-5,TRBV9,CASSPRTSGEETQYF
.,.,TRBJ1-1,TRBV12-5,CASGFWGDTEAFF
.,.,TRBJ1-4,TRBV24-1,CASKGRDNEKLFF
.,.,TRBJ1-6,TRBV21-1,CAPAGEGRRDSPLHF
.,.,TRBJ1-2,TRBV23-1,CASSQSRGRLRYGYTF
.,.,TRBJ1-2,TRBV12-3/TRBV12-4,CASSTLQTYGYTF
.,TRBD2,TRBJ2-5,TRBV7-2,CASSLVGSGGGETQYF
.,.,TRBJ1-2,TRBV6-5,CASSQTPDNYGYTF
.,TRBD1,TRBJ1-1,TRBV9,CASSGWTGTNTEAFF
once,.,TRBJ1-1,TRBV10-3,CANSDTLDTEAFF
.,TRBD2,TRBJ2-7,TRBV7-8,CASSTYSGTKGYEQYF
.,.,TRBJ1-5,TRBV4-1,CASSQDRTYSNQPQHF
.,TRBD1,TRBJ1-5,TRBV19,CASSNGGGQPQHF
once,.,TRBJ1-2,TRBV2,CASGGESPTRGYTF
.,.,TRBJ2-2,TRBV2,CATHRDLGTGELFF
few,.,TRBJ2-1,TRBV5-1,CASSLEAYSSYNEQFF
.,.,TRBJ1-2,TRBV2,CASSEGSNGYTF
.,.,TRBJ2-7,TRBV18,CASSPLSGTVGEQYF
.,.,TRBJ1-1,TRBV6-2/TRBV6-3,CASSYSRKQGVGNTEAFF
once,.,TRBJ2-7,TRBV19,CASGEYLEQYF
.,.,TRBJ2-1,TRBV5-4,CASSRPGNEQFF
.,.,TRBJ2-3,TRBV11-2,CASSPVSGTSTDTQYF
.,.,TRBJ1-4,TRBV30,CAWSVQGGTNEKLFF
few,.,TRBJ1-1,TRBV15,CATSLSSSDPGEPTEAFF
.,.,TRBJ1-1,TRBV7-9,CASSGRNRDTEAFF
.,TRBD1,TRBJ1-5,TRBV7-8,CASSPRQGADNQPQHF
.,.,TRBJ1-2,TRBV4-3,CASSQDRTVYGYTF
.,.,TRBJ1-2,TRBV30,CAWSVYRGAGGYTF
.,TRBD2,TRBJ2-1,TRBV4-1,CASSQNAGLAGGEQFF
.,.,TRBJ2-7,TRBV25-1,CASSSGGLSYEQYF
.,TRBD1,TRBJ1-2,TRBV5-1,CASSWGQGQANYGYTF
once,TRBD1,TRBJ1-4,TRBV6-1,CASSDRGTGYEKLFF
.,TRBD1,TRBJ2-2,TRBV7-9,CASSLTVHRGPGELFF
.,TRBD1,TRBJ1-4,TRBV18,CASSPGQGVNEKLFF
.,.,TRBJ1-6,TRBV27,CASRVGRSSGYNSPLHF
.,.,TRBJ2-5,TRBV18,CASSPNPGLTSTQETQYF
.,.,TRBJ2-7,TRBV11-1,CASSSNYYEQYF
once,.,TRBJ2-1,TRBV7-9,CASSLAIRGGNEQFF
.,.,TRBJ1-2,TRBV14,CASSQDQGHPYGYTF